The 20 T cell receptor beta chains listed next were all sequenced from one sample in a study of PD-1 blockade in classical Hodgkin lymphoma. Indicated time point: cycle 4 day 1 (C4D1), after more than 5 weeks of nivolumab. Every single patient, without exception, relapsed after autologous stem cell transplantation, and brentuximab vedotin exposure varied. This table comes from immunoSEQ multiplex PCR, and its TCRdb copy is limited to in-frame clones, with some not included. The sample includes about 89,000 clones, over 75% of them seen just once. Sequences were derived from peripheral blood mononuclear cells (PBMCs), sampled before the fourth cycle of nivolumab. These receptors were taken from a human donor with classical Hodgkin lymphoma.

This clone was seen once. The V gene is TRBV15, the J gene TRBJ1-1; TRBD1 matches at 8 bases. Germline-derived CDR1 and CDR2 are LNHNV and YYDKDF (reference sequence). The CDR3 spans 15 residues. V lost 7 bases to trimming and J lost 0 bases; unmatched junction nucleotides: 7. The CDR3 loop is CATNRNRGLNTEAFF. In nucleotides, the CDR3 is TGTGCCACCAACAGGAACAGGGGGTTGAACACTGAAGCTTTCTTT.

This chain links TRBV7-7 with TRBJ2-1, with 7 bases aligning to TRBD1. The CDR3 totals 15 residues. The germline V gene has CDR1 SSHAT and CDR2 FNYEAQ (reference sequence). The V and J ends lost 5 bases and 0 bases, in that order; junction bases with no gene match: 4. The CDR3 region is CASSTGQSSYNEQFF. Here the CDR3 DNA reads TGTGCCAGCAGCACGGGACAGAGCTCCTACAATGAGCAGTTCTTC.

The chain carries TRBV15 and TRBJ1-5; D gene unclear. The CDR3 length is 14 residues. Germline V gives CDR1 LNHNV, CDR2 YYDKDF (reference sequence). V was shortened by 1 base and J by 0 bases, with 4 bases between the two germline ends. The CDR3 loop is CATSRASSNQPQHF. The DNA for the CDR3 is TGTGCCACCAGCAGAGCTTCTAGCAATCAGCCCCAGCATTTT.

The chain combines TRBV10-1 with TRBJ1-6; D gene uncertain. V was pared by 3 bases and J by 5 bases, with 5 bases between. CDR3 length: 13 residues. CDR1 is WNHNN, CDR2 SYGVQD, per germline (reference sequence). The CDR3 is CASSDGNNSPLHF. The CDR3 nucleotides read TGCGCCAGCAGTGACGGGAATAATTCACCCCTCCACTTT.

In DNA, the CDR3 is TGTGCCAGCAGCCAAGATCTCGGGTATGAGCAGTTCTTC. This translates into CASSQDLGYEQFF. The V gene is TRBV4-2, the J gene TRBJ2-1; D is unclear. The CDR3 covers 13 residues. Trimming left V 0 bases short and J 8 bases short, with 8 bases between. Germline assignment: CDR1 LGHNA and CDR2 YNFKEQ.

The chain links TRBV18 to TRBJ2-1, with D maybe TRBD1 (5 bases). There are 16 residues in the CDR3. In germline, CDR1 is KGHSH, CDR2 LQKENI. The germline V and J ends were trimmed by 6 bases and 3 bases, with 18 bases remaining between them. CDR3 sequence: CASSPTDSFLYNEQFF. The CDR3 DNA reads TGTGCCAGCTCCCCGACCGACAGTTTCCTCTACAATGAGCAGTTCTTC.

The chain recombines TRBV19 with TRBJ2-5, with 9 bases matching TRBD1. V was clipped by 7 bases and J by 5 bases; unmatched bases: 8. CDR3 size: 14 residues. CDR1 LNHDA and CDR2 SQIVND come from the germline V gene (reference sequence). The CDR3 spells CASTPGQGQETQYF. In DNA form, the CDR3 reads TGTGCCAGTACCCCGGGACAGGGTCAGGAGACCCAGTACTTC.

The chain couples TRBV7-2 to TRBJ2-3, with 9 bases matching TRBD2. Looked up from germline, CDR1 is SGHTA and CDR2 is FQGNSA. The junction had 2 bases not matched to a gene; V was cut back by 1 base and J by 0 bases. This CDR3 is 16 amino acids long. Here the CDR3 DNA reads TGTGCCAGCAGCTTAGTAGCGGGGGCTAGCACAGATACGCAGTATTTT. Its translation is CASSLVAGASTDTQYF.

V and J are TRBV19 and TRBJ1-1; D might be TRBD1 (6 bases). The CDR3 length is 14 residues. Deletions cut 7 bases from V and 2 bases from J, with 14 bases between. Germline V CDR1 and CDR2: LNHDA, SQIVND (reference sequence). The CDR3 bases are TGTGCCAGTAATGTGGGGGGCGGAAACACTGAAGCTTTCTTT. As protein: CASNVGGGNTEAFF.

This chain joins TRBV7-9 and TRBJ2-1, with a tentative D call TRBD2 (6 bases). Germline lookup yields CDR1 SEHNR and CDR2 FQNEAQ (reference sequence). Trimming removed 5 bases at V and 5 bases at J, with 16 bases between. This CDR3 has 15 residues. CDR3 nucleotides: TGTGCCAGCAGCCCCGTGGGGGGAGCGAACAATGAGCAGTTCTTC. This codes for CASSPVGGANNEQFF.

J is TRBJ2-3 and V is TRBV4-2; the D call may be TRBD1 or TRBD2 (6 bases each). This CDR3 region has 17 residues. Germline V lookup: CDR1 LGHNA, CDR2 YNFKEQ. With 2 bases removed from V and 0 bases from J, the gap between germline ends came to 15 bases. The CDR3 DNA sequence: TGTGCCAGCAGCCAAACCCTTCCGGGGGCTAGCACAGATACGCAGTATTTT. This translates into CASSQTLPGASTDTQYF.

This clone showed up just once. Here the CDR3 DNA reads TGTGCCAGCAGCTTAGGCCAGAACACCGGGGAGCTGTTTTTT. It encodes CASSLGQNTGELFF. The rearrangement links TRBV11-3 to TRBJ2-2; D call uncertain. The ends were cut back, 1 base at V and 1 base at J, with 4 bases in the middle. This CDR3 has 14 residues. CDR1 is SGHNT and CDR2 is YENEEA in the germline V gene.

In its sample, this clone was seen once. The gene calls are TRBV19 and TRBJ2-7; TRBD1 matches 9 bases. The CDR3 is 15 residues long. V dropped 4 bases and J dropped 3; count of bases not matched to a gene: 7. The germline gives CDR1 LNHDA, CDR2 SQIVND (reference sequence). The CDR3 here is CASSTPGQGSYEQYF. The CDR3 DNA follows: TGTGCCAGTAGTACCCCGGGACAGGGTAGCTACGAGCAGTACTTC.

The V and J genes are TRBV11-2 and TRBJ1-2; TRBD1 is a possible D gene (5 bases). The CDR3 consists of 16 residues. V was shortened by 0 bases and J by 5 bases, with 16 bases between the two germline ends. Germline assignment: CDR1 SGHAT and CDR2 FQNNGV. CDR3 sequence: CASSLDGAGVGYGYTF. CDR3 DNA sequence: TGTGCCAGCAGCTTAGACGGGGCGGGGGTCGGGTATGGCTACACCTTC.

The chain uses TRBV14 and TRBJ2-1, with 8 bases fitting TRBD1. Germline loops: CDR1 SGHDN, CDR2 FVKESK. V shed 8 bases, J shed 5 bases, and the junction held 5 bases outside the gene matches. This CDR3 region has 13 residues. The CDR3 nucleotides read TGTGCCAGCCGTGGACAGGGCGACAATGAGCAGTTCTTC. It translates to CASRGQGDNEQFF.

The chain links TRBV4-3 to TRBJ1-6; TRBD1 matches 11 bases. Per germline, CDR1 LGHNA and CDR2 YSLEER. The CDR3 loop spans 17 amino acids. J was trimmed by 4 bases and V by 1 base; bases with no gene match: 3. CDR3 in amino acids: CASSQAGTGGYNSPLHF. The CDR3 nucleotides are TGCGCCAGCAGCCAAGCGGGGACAGGGGGTTATAATTCACCCCTCCACTTT.

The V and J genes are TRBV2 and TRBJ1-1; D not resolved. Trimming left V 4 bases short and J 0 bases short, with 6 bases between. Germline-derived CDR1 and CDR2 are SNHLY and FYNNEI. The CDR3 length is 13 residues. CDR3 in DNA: TGTGCCAGCAGTGTTAAGATGAACACTGAAGCTTTCTTT. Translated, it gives CASSVKMNTEAFF.

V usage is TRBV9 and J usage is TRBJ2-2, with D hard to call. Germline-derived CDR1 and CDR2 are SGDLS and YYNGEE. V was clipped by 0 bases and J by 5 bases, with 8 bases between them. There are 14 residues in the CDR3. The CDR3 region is CASSVGSETGELFF. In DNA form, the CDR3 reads TGTGCCAGCAGCGTAGGGTCCGAGACCGGGGAGCTGTTTTTT.

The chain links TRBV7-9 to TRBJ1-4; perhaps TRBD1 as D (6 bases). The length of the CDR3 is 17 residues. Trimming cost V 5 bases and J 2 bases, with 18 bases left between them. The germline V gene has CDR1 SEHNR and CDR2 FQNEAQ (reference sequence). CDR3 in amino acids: CASSPARGEETNEKLFF. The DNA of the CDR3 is TGTGCCAGCAGCCCCGCTAGGGGGGAGGAGACTAATGAAAAACTGTTTTTT. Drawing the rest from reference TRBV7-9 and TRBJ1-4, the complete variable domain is DTGVSQNPRHKITKRGQNVTFRCDPISEHNRLYWYRQTLGQGPEFLTYFQNEAQLEKSRLLSDRFSAERPKGSFSTLEIQRTEQGDSAMYLCASSPARGEETNEKLFFGSGTQLSVL.

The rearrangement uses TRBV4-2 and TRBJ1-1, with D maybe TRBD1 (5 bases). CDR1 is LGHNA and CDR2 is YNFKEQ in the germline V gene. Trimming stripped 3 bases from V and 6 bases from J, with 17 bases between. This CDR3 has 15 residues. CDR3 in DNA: TGTGCCAGCAGCCATAGTTCAGGGAGAGGCCCTGAAGCTTTCTTT. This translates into CASSHSSGRGPEAFF.